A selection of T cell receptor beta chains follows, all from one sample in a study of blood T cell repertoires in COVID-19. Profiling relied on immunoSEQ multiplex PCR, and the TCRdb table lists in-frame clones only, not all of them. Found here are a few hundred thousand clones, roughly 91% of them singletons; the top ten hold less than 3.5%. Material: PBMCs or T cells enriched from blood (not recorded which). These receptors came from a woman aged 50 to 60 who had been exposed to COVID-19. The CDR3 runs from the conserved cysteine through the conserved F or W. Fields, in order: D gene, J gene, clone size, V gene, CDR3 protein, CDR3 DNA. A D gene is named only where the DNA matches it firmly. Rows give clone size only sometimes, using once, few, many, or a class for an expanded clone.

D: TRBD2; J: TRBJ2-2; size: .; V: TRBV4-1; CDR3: CASSPRELAGVPNTGELFF; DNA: TGCGCCAGCAGCCCCCGGGAGCTAGCGGGGGTTCCGAACACCGGGGAGCTGTTTTTT
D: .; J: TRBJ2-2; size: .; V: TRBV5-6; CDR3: CASSLARRTDYITGELFF; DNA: TGTGCCAGCAGCCTCGCCCGCCGGACAGACTATATCACCGGGGAGCTGTTTTTT
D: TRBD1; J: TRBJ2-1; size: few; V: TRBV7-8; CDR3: CASSQTRDRGLGNEQFF; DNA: TGTGCCAGCAGCCAAACCCGGGACAGGGGGCTTGGAAATGAGCAGTTCTTC
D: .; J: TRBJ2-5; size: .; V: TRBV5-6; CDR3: CASSLRGRETQYF; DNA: TGTGCCAGCAGCTTGCGGGGTCGAGAGACCCAGTACTTC
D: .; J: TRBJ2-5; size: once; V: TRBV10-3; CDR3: CAIRRGGSGQETQYF; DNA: TGTGCCATCCGTAGGGGGGGCTCGGGCCAAGAGACCCAGTACTTC
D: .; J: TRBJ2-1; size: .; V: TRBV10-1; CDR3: CASSDQSSSYNEQFF; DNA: TGCGCCAGCAGTGACCAGTCCAGCTCCTACAATGAGCAGTTCTTC
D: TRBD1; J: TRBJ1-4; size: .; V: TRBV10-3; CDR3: CAISDTGVVNEKLFF; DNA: TGTGCCATCAGTGATACAGGGGTGGTTAATGAAAAACTGTTTTTT
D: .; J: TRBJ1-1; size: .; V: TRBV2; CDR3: CASSVGGANTEAFF; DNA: TGTGCCAGCAGTGTTGGGGGCGCGAACACTGAAGCTTTCTTT
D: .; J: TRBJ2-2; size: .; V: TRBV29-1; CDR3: CSSQESGNTGELFF; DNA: TGCAGCTCTCAGGAATCAGGGAACACCGGGGAGCTGTTTTTT
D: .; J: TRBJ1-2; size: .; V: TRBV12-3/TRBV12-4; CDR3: CASSPNRVDGYTF; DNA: TGTGCCAGCAGCCCAAACAGGGTTGATGGCTACACCTTC
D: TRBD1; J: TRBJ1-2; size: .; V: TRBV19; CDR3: CASSTAGTGHYGYTF; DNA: TGTGCCAGTAGTACAGCCGGGACAGGGCACTATGGCTACACCTTC
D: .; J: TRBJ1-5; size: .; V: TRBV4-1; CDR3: CASSQEWPLNQPQHF; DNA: TGCGCCAGCAGCCAAGAGTGGCCACTAAATCAGCCCCAGCATTTT
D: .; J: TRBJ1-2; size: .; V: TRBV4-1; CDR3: CASSQGGGGGYGYTF; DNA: TGCGCCAGCAGCCAAGGAGGCGGGGGAGGCTATGGCTACACCTTC
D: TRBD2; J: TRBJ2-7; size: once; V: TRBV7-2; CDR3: CASSLGTSGVYEQYF; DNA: TGTGCCAGCAGCTTAGGGACTAGCGGGGTCTACGAGCAGTACTTC
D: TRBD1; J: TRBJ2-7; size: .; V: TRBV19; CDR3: CASSEEQGVRYEQYF; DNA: TGTGCCAGTAGTGAAGAACAGGGGGTTCGGTACGAGCAGTACTTC
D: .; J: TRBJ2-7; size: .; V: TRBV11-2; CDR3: CASSFGIAYEQYF; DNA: TGTGCCAGCAGCTTCGGGATAGCCTACGAGCAGTACTTC
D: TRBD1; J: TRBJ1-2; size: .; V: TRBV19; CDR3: CASSIVPGGSGYTF; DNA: TGTGCCAGTAGTATAGTGCCAGGGGGCTCTGGCTACACCTTC
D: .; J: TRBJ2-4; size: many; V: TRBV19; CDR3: CASSIGEVKNIQYF; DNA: TGTGCCAGTAGTATTGGAGAGGTTAAAAACATTCAGTACTTC
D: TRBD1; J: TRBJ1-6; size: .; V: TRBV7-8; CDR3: CASSLDRGSSPLHF; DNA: TGTGCCAGCAGCTTAGACAGGGGCAGTTCACCCCTCCACTTT
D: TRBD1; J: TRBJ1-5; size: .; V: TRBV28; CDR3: CASSTTGTGHQPQHF; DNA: TGTGCCAGCAGTACTACCGGGACAGGGCATCAGCCCCAGCATTTT
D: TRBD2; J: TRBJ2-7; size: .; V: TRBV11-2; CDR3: CASSYTTRSSGLSYEQYF; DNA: TGTGCCAGCAGCTATACGACTCGATCTAGCGGACTCTCCTACGAGCAGTACTTC
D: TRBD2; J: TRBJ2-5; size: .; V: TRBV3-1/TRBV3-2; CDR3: CASSQGTSVETQYF; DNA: TGTGCCAGCAGCCAAGGGACTAGCGTCGAGACCCAGTACTTC
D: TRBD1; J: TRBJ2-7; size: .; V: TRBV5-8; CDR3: CASSLPRQGAHEQYF; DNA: TGTGCCAGCAGCTTACCACGACAGGGGGCCCACGAGCAGTACTTC
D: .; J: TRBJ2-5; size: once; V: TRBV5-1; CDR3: CASSLGSTDFQETQYF; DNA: TGCGCCAGCAGCTTGGGGTCGACAGATTTTCAAGAGACCCAGTACTTC
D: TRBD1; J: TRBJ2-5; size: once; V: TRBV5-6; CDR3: CASSPAGGAQYF; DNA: TGTGCCAGCAGCCCAGCAGGGGGCGCCCAGTACTTC
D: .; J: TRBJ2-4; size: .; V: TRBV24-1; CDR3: CATSDFRKTESKNIQYF; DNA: TGTGCCACCAGTGATTTCCGTAAGACAGAGTCCAAAAACATTCAGTACTTC
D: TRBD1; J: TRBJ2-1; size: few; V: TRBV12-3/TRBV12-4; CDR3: CASSLTGVGEQFF; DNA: TGTGCCAGCAGTTTGACAGGGGTGGGTGAGCAGTTCTTC
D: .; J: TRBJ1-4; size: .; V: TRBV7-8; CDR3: CASSSEGDTNEKLFF; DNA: TGTGCCAGCAGCTCAGAGGGGGACACTAATGAAAAACTGTTTTTT
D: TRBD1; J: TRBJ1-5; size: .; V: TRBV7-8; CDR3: CASSPAGGGTQPQHF; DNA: TGTGCCAGCAGCCCCGCGGGAGGGGGCACTCAGCCCCAGCATTTT
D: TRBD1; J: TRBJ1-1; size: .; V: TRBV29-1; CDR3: CSVVGQGLNTEAFF; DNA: TGCAGCGTTGTGGGACAGGGGCTGAACACTGAAGCTTTCTTT
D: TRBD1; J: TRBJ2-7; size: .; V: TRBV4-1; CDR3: CASSTGQAFYSEQYF; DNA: TGCGCCAGCAGCACAGGACAGGCCTTTTATAGCGAGCAGTACTTC
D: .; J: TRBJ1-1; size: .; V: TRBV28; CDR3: CASSLFLANTEAFF; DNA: TGTGCCAGCAGTTTATTTTTGGCCAACACTGAAGCTTTCTTT
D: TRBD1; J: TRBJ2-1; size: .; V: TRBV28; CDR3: CASSWGTAAASVQFF; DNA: TGTGCCAGCAGTTGGGGGACAGCGGCTGCCTCTGTGCAGTTCTTC
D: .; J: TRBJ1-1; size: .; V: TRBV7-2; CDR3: CASSLTQPAEAFF; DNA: TGTGCCAGCAGCTTAACCCAACCGGCTGAAGCTTTCTTT
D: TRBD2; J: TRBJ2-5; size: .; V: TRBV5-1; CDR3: CASKLGTSGKQETQYF; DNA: TGCGCCAGCAAACTAGGGACTAGCGGGAAACAAGAGACCCAGTACTTC
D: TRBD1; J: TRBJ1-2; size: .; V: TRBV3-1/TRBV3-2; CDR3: CASSQAGQVYGYTF; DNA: TGTGCCAGCAGCCAAGCAGGACAGGTCTATGGCTACACCTTC
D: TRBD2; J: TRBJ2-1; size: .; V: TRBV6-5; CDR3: CASSYGLAVDEQFF; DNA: TGTGCCAGCAGTTACGGACTAGCGGTTGATGAGCAGTTCTTC
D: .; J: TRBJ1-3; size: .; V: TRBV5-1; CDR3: CASSERGSGNTIYF; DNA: TGCGCCAGCAGCGAGAGAGGTTCTGGAAACACCATATATTTT
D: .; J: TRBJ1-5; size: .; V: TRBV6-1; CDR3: CASSEARVQPQHF; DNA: TGTGCCAGCAGTGAAGCCCGGGTCCAGCCCCAGCATTTT
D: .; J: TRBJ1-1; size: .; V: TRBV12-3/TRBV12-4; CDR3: CASNAVVGKAFF; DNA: TGTGCCAGCAATGCGGTCGTAGGAAAAGCTTTCTTT
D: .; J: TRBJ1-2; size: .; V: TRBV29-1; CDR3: CSVLGAAGYTF; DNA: TGCAGCGTGTTGGGGGCAGCTGGCTACACCTTC
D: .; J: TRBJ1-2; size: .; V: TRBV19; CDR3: CASMDFGGYTF; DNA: TGTGCCAGTATGGACTTCGGTGGCTACACCTTC
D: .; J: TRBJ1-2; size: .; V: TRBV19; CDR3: CASRTGQDVYGYTF; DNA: TGTGCCAGTAGAACAGGGCAGGACGTTTATGGCTACACCTTC
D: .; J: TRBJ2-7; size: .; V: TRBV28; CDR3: CASSSAYEQYF; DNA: TGTGCCAGCAGTTCGGCCTACGAGCAGTACTTC
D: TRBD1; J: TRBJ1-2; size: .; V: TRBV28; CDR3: CASSLVGKTGQGPRGGYTF; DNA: TGTGCCAGCAGTTTAGTGGGAAAAACAGGACAGGGGCCGCGGGGAGGCTACACCTTC
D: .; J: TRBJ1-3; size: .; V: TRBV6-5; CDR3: CASSYGALSGNTIYF; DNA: TGTGCCAGCAGTTATGGGGCCCTCTCTGGAAACACCATATATTTT
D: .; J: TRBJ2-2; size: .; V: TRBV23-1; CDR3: CASPPLYTGELFF; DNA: TGCGCCAGCCCTCCTCTTTACACCGGGGAGCTGTTTTTT
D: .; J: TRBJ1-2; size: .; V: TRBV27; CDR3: CASSERGGRSGYTF; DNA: TGTGCCAGCAGTGAACGGGGTGGAAGGTCTGGCTACACCTTC
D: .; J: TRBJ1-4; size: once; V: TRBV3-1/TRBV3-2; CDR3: CASSQVFAEGAAVF; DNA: .
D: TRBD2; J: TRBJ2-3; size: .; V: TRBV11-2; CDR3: CASSLFFLDSGFTDTQYF; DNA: TGTGCCAGCAGCTTATTTTTTTTGGATAGCGGGTTCACAGATACGCAGTATTTT
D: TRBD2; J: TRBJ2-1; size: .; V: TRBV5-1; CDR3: CASSLGPAGDYNEQFF; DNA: TGCGCCAGCAGCTTGGGTCCTGCGGGGGATTACAATGAGCAGTTCTTC